This TCR beta chain was identified during a study of T cell responses to AZD1222 COVID-19 vaccine. Study outcomes and limitations: Clonal diversity was possibly underestimated, and white British individuals and females predominated among donors. Seropositive status at baseline applied to only five to seven AZD1222 recipients. Vaccine-related CD4 TCRs covered spike, predominating at 160-218 and 743-854. There were repertoire samples only from the period after the peak T cell response.

V was clipped by 0 bases and J by 5 bases, with 5 bases between them. The germline CDR1 and CDR2 sequences are SGHRS and YFSETQ. There are 13 residues in the CDR3. Libraries were prepared by immunoSEQ multiplex PCR; TCRdb keeps only in-frame clonotypes and omits some of them. Among approximately 300,000 clones listed, around 92% were seen once. On this clone: Its antigen remains unknown.

The sequence came from an adult who received the AZD1222 COVID-19 vaccine. The rearrangement links TRBV5-1 to TRBJ2-2; D remains ambiguous. The source material was peripheral blood, sampled 28 days after the second AZD1222 dose. For the CDR3, the DNA is TGCGCCAGCAGCTTGGATCGGACCGGGGAGCTGTTTTTT. Translating it yields CASSLDRTGELFF.